These 16 T cell receptor beta chains were sequenced from one sample in a study of T-cell memory formation after mild COVID-19. TCRdb re-called the 5' RACE reads with MiXCR, one entry per CDR3 protein. The sample carries around 450,000 distinct CDR3 sequences, roughly 24% recorded once. Specimen: PBMCs or a T cell subset sorted from them (not recorded which). These receptors were obtained from an adult woman who had mild COVID-19 (a few samples of this study predate the infection). Cell type and time point are not known.

This clonotype was seen a few times. The chain uses TRBV29-1 and TRBJ2-3; 7 positions match TRBD2. The CDR3 contains 13 residues. The V segment lost 3 bases and the J segment 2 bases; nucleotides outside the gene matches: 2. Germline V lookup: CDR1 SQVTM, CDR2 ANQGSEA. The DNA of the CDR3 is TGCAGCGTTGACAGGGACTACACAGATACGCAGTATTTT. This gives the protein CSVDRDYTDTQYF.

This chain joins TRBV25-1 and TRBJ2-2; D is tentatively TRBD1 or TRBD2 (5 bases each). The germline gives CDR1 MGHDK, CDR2 SYGVNS. The CDR3 is 17 residues long. Between the trimmed V and J ends, which lost 2 bases and 5 bases, there was a span of 18 bases. The DNA for the CDR3 is TGTGCCAGCAGTGAAAACTCTGGGGGTAGCGTAACCGGGGAGCTGTTTTTT. This codes for CASSENSGGSVTGELFF.

This clonotype was detected a few times. V and J are TRBV5-5 and TRBJ2-1; TRBD2 matches at 7 bases. Germline V gene sequence: CDR1 SGHKS, CDR2 YYEKEE (reference sequence). This CDR3 has 14 amino acids. The V and J ends lost 3 bases and 7 bases, in that order; junction bases with no gene match: 7. The CDR3 region is CASSWDGGGNEQFF. In DNA, the CDR3 is TGTGCCAGCAGCTGGGACGGCGGGGGAAATGAGCAGTTCTTC. The full variable domain, with the rest looked up from reference TRBV5-5 and TRBJ2-1, is DAGVTQSPTHLIKTRGQQVTLRCSPISGHKSVSWYQQVLGQGPQFIFQYYEKEERGRGNFPDRFSARQFPNYSSELNVNALLLGDSALYLCASSWDGGGNEQFFGPGTRLTVL.

This rearrangement joins TRBV6-5 to TRBJ2-2; D call uncertain. From germline, CDR1 is MNHEY and CDR2 SVGAGI. Deletions cut 0 bases from V and 1 base from J, with 12 bases between. The CDR3 has 17 residues. Here the CDR3 reads CASSYSWPPMNTGELFF. In nucleotides, the CDR3 is TGTGCCAGCAGTTACTCGTGGCCGCCGATGAACACCGGGGAGCTGTTTTTT.

This clonotype appeared a few times. The rearrangement joins TRBV12-3 or TRBV12-4 to TRBJ1-2, with a weak D call TRBD1 (5 bases). CDR3 length: 14 residues. Between the trimmed V and J ends, which lost 7 bases and 5 bases, there was a span of 17 bases. Written as DNA, the CDR3 is TGTGCCAGCAATCGAGCGGGGGTCGGTTATGGCTACACCTTC. Translation gives CASNRAGVGYGYTF.

The chain is built from TRBV7-9 and TRBJ2-6; D may be TRBD1 or TRBD2 (5 bases each). The CDR3 length is 16 residues. Trimming took 5 bases from V and 0 from J, leaving 11 bases between them. Germline V CDR1 and CDR2: SEHNR, FQNEAQ (reference sequence). DNA of the CDR3: TGTGCCAGCAGCCTGGGACCGATCTCTGGGGCCAACGTCCTGACTTTC. This encodes CASSLGPISGANVLTF.

The chain uses TRBV19 and TRBJ2-5, with D unclear. The V end lost 3 bases, the J end lost 2 bases, and 7 bases lay between the germline ends. CDR1 is LNHDA, CDR2 SQIVND, per germline (reference sequence). The CDR3 has 13 residues. The CDR3 coding sequence is TGTGCCAGTAGTATGAACAGTCAAGAGACCCAGTACTTC. Its protein is CASSMNSQETQYF.

V and J are TRBV12-3 or TRBV12-4 and TRBJ2-7; unclear D gene. The CDR3 runs 14 residues. V was trimmed by 3 bases and J by 5 bases, leaving 14 bases between them. CDR3 in amino acids: CASSFFVQTHEQYF. CDR3 sequence (DNA): TGTGCCAGCAGTTTCTTTGTGCAGACCCACGAGCAGTACTTC.

This chain uses TRBV20-1 with TRBJ2-1; TRBD2 aligns across 9 bases. Trimming at V came to 1 base and at J to 4 bases, leaving 5 bases not matched to a gene. Germline CDR1 DFQATT, CDR2 SNEGSKA (reference sequence). CDR3 size: 15 residues. The CDR3 DNA reads TGCAGTGCTAGAGTTCCTCTAGCGGGGTACAATGAGCAGTTCTTC. It yields the protein CSARVPLAGYNEQFF.

The chain recombines TRBV3-1 with TRBJ1-1; D not resolved. CDR3 size: 11 residues. Per germline, CDR1 LGHDT and CDR2 YNNKEL (reference sequence). V lost 1 base to trimming and J lost 8 bases, with 5 bases between them. CDR3 loop: CASSQAKEAFF. In nucleotides, the CDR3 is TGTGCCAGCAGCCAAGCGAAAGAAGCTTTCTTT.

This clonotype was found a few times. V gene TRBV20-1 combines with J gene TRBJ2-2; 9 bases are shared with TRBD2. Unmatched junction bases numbered 7, after V lost 3 bases and J lost 2 bases. Germline CDR1 reads DFQATT; CDR2 reads SNEGSKA (reference sequence). This CDR3 has 16 amino acids. The CDR3 sequence is CSARTPGLANTGELFF. The CDR3 nucleotides are TGCAGTGCTAGGACCCCGGGACTAGCTAACACCGGGGAGCTGTTTTTT.

This chain uses TRBV7-2 with TRBJ1-2; D may be TRBD1 (6 bases). CDR1 and CDR2 from the germline V gene are SGHTA and FQGNSA. The CDR3 length is 14 residues. Trimming removed 5 bases from V and 5 bases from J, with 15 bases in between. The CDR3 DNA reads as TGTGCCAGCAGCGTCCCGGGGCAGGGGTATGGCTACACCTTC. It translates to CASSVPGQGYGYTF.

The chain employs TRBV29-1 and TRBJ2-3; the D is unclear. This CDR3 spans 13 amino acids. Germline lookup yields CDR1 SQVTM and CDR2 ANQGSEA. Trimming took off 0 bases at V and 5 bases at J, with 9 bases between the two ends. The DNA for the CDR3 is TGCAGCGTTGAAGATCGGGCCGGAGATACGCAGTATTTT. Translated: CSVEDRAGDTQYF.

This clonotype has a handful of counts. The chain links TRBV12-3 or TRBV12-4 to TRBJ2-1; D gene ambiguous. Trimming left V 7 bases short and J 8 bases short, with 9 bases between. The CDR3 extends over 11 amino acids. CDR3 sequence: CASTLRHEQFF. The CDR3 nucleotides read TGTGCCAGCACCCTGCGTCATGAGCAGTTCTTC.

V gene TRBV6-5 combines with J gene TRBJ1-1, with 8 bases fitting TRBD1. V was clipped by 7 bases and J by 0 bases; unmatched bases: 10. This CDR3 is 16 amino acids long. Germline CDR1 is MNHEY and CDR2 is SVGAGI. CDR3 nucleotide sequence: TGTGCCAGCAACCAAGGGACAGGCGAGATGAACACTGAAGCTTTCTTT. Encoded protein: CASNQGTGEMNTEAFF.

This clonotype was observed a few times. The chain carries TRBV10-3 and TRBJ2-3, with 7 bases matching TRBD2. V shed 7 bases, J shed 5 bases, and the junction held 6 bases outside the gene matches. CDR1 is ENHRY, CDR2 SYGVKD, per germline. The CDR3 consists of 13 residues. Here the CDR3 DNA reads TGTGCCATCACGACGGGAGGCCGAGATACGCAGTATTTT. Amino acid sequence: CAITTGGRDTQYF.